The TCR beta chain under discussion was sequenced for a study of breast tumors, draining lymph nodes, adjacent tissues. Samples came from axillary lymph nodes draining the breast cancer. One entry per CDR3 protein results from TCRdb running MiXCR on the multiplex PCR reads. The data show approximately 130,000 distinct CDR3 sequences, 21% seen once. This CDR3 comprises 16 residues. The V end was cut by 5 bases, the J end by 8 bases, with 22 bases between. Looked up from germline, CDR1 is DFQATT and CDR2 is SNEGSKA (reference sequence). This clonotype was found many times. The clonotype comes from a female donor with breast cancer. Some clones in this sample may be carry-over from other donors' samples. The source material was axillary lymph node tissue. V usage is TRBV20-1 and J usage is TRBJ1-6; the D gene is possibly TRBD1 (5 bases). The CDR3 sequence: CSAPGERETVDSPLHF. The CDR3 DNA is TGCAGTGCTCCGGGGGAAAGGGAGACAGTGGATTCACCCCTCCACTTT.